Shown below are 18 T cell receptor beta chains from a single sample sequenced in a study of blood T cell repertoires in COVID-19. Measured with immunoSEQ multiplex PCR; TCRdb has only the in-frame clones, and not every one. The sample carries more than 95,000 clones, less than 90% recorded once. Input material: peripheral blood. The source is a woman over 75 with acute or convalescent COVID-19.

The chain recombines TRBV6-1 with TRBJ2-7; D call uncertain. This CDR3 comprises 15 residues. V shed 2 bases and J shed 2 bases, with 13 bases lying between them. Germline V gives CDR1 MNHNS, CDR2 SASEGT. The CDR3 spells CASSEMARTPYEQYV. CDR3 DNA sequence: TGTGCCAGCAGTGAAATGGCTAGAACCCCCTACGAGCAGTACGTC.

This chain joins TRBV19 and TRBJ2-2; 10 nucleotides line up with TRBD1. The CDR3 extends over 16 amino acids. Per the germline V gene, CDR1 is LNHDA and CDR2 is SQIVND (reference sequence). The junction had 10 bases not matched to a gene; V was cut back by 6 bases and J by 6 bases. For the CDR3, the DNA is TGTGCCAGTAGCCCTCCGGGACAGGGGTGGGCCGGGGAGCTGTTTTTT. Translating gives CASSPPGQGWAGELFF.

Only a few counts were recorded for this clone. The chain carries TRBV9 and TRBJ1-2, with 9 bases matching TRBD1. This CDR3 spans 15 amino acids. The V segment lost 4 bases and the J segment 3 bases; nucleotides outside the gene matches: 7. Germline V CDR1 and CDR2: SGDLS, YYNGEE. CDR3 residues: CASSFRDRAYYGYTF. DNA of the CDR3: TGTGCCAGCAGCTTCCGGGACAGGGCTTACTATGGCTACACCTTC.

V gene TRBV9 combines with J gene TRBJ2-3, with D possibly TRBD1 on 5 matching bases. The CDR3 is 17 amino acids. The V end was cut by 3 bases, the J end by 2 bases, with 19 bases between. Germline assignment: CDR1 SGDLS and CDR2 YYNGEE. The CDR3 reads CASSASSWTRLTDTQYF. The CDR3 DNA follows: TGTGCCAGCAGCGCCTCAAGTTGGACACGCCTCACAGATACGCAGTATTTT.

The chain uses TRBV11-2 and TRBJ1-6; D is undetermined. The CDR3 extends over 14 amino acids. Germline V CDR1 and CDR2: SGHAT, FQNNGV. V lost 0 bases and J lost 10, with 10 bases in between. CDR3: CASSLDLIFSPLHF. DNA of the CDR3: TGTGCCAGCAGCTTAGATCTAATCTTCTCACCCCTCCACTTT. Supplemented by reference TRBV11-2 and TRBJ1-6, the full variable domain reads EAGVAQSPRYKIIEKRQSVAFWCNPISGHATLYWYQQILGQGPKLLIQFQNNGVVDDSQLPKDRFSAERLKGVDSTLKIQPAKLEDSAVYLCASSLDLIFSPLHFGNGTRLTVT.

The V and J genes are TRBV7-3 and TRBJ2-2; 7 nucleotides line up with TRBD2. V was pared by 5 bases and J by 4 bases, with 10 bases of the junction left unmatched. CDR1 SGHTA and CDR2 FQGTGA come from the germline V gene. The length of the CDR3 is 16 residues. The CDR3 is CASSPSGGGGTGELFF. In DNA form, the CDR3 reads TGTGCCAGCAGCCCATCCGGCGGGGGAGGCACCGGGGAGCTGTTTTTT.

The V call is TRBV6-5, the J call TRBJ1-3; no reliable D call. Germline V gene sequence: CDR1 MNHEY, CDR2 SVGAGI. This CDR3 contains 13 residues. The V and J ends lost 4 bases and 4 bases respectively, with 8 bases between them. DNA of the CDR3: TGTGCCAGCAGTTCCTCCAGGGGAAACACCATATATTTT. This sequence encodes CASSSSRGNTIYF.

V usage is TRBV4-2 and J usage is TRBJ1-3, with D hard to call. The CDR3 consists of 16 residues. Germline lookup yields CDR1 LGHNA and CDR2 YNFKEQ. V lost 1 base, J lost 0 bases, and 10 bases lay in between. CDR3 bases: TGTGCCAGCAGCCAAGTCCCTGCGGACTCTGGAAACACCATATATTTT. Translating it yields CASSQVPADSGNTIYF.

V gene TRBV11-2 combines with J gene TRBJ1-1; a possible D gene is TRBD1 (5 bases). V gave up 0 bases and J gave up 7 bases, with 21 bases separating them. This CDR3 is 17 amino acids long. Per the germline V gene, CDR1 is SGHAT and CDR2 is FQNNGV. CDR3 sequence reads: CASSLDLLKIVDIEAFF. CDR3 sequence (DNA): TGTGCCAGCAGCTTAGATCTCCTCAAGATCGTGGACATTGAAGCTTTCTTT.

The chain combines TRBV6-1 with TRBJ1-2; the D gene is possibly TRBD1 (5 bases). This CDR3 comprises 15 residues. The V gene's germline CDR1 is MNHNS and CDR2 SASEGT. With 3 bases removed from V and 4 bases from J, the gap between germline ends came to 15 bases. As DNA, the CDR3 is TGTGCCAGCAGTGAGACAGCTGCAAGAAGCTATGGCTACACCTTC. It yields the protein CASSETAARSYGYTF.

The rearrangement links TRBV10-3 to TRBJ1-4; TRBD1 agrees at 9 bases. The CDR3 is 14 residues long. V lost 6 bases, J lost 5 bases, and 4 bases stayed unmatched. Germline V lookup: CDR1 ENHRY, CDR2 SYGVKD. CDR3 in amino acids: CAISRDRENEKLFF. In DNA, the CDR3 is TGTGCCATCAGCCGGGACAGGGAGAATGAAAAACTGTTTTTT.

This chain connects TRBV28 to TRBJ1-2, with 10 bases that match TRBD1. CDR3 length: 14 amino acids. V lost 6 bases to trimming and J lost 7 bases; unmatched junction nucleotides: 8. Germline assignment: CDR1 MDHEN and CDR2 SYDVKM. CDR3 protein: CASSPGQGWFGYTF. Here the CDR3 DNA reads TGTGCCAGCAGCCCGGGACAGGGGTGGTTTGGCTACACCTTC.

This chain links TRBV5-1 with TRBJ2-3; 11 bases map to TRBD1. Germline V gene data show CDR1 as SGHRS and CDR2 as YFSETQ. This CDR3 comprises 14 residues. With 7 bases clipped from V and 4 bases from J, the junction kept 5 bases outside the gene matches. The chain's CDR3 is CASGGTGGPDTQYF. DNA for the CDR3: TGCGCCAGCGGCGGGACAGGGGGTCCAGATACGCAGTATTTT. The full variable domain, rest sourced from reference TRBV5-1 and TRBJ2-3, is KAGVTQTPRYLIKTRGQQVTLSCSPISGHRSVSWYQQTPGQGLQFLFEYFSETQRNKGNFPGRFSGRQFSNSRSEMNVSTLELGDSALYLCASGGTGGPDTQYFGPGTRLTVL.

The rearrangement joins TRBV28 to TRBJ1-2; tentatively, D is TRBD1 (6 bases). CDR1 is MDHEN and CDR2 is SYDVKM in the germline V gene. Trimming took 2 bases from V and 3 from J, leaving 13 bases between them. This CDR3 is 15 amino acids long. The CDR3 reads CASSLPGGPDYGYTF. Here the CDR3 DNA reads TGTGCCAGCAGTTTACCGGGGGGGCCGGACTATGGCTACACCTTC.

The chain is built from TRBV5-1 and TRBJ2-3; 11 nucleotides line up with TRBD2. With V trimmed by 2 bases and J by 4 bases, 3 bases remained unmatched. Germline V CDR1 and CDR2: SGHRS, YFSETQ. This CDR3 is 15 amino acids long. The CDR3 loop is CASSFLAGGPDTQYF. DNA for the CDR3: TGCGCCAGCAGCTTTCTAGCGGGGGGACCAGATACGCAGTATTTT. Variable domain in full (rest from reference TRBV5-1 and TRBJ2-3): KAGVTQTPRYLIKTRGQQVTLSCSPISGHRSVSWYQQTPGQGLQFLFEYFSETQRNKGNFPGRFSGRQFSNSRSEMNVSTLELGDSALYLCASSFLAGGPDTQYFGPGTRLTVL.

The chain joins TRBV10-3 to TRBJ2-2; tentatively, D is TRBD1 (6 bases). V lost 8 bases and J lost 6, with 13 bases in between. From germline, CDR1 is ENHRY and CDR2 SYGVKD. This CDR3 region has 13 residues. The chain's CDR3 is CAIATGSPGELFF. Here the CDR3 DNA reads TGTGCCATCGCTACAGGGTCCCCCGGGGAGCTGTTTTTT.

The chain recombines TRBV9 with TRBJ1-4; 8 bases agree with TRBD1. CDR3 length equals 16 residues. V lost 1 base to trimming and J lost 1 base; unmatched junction nucleotides: 3. Germline V gives CDR1 SGDLS, CDR2 YYNGEE. The CDR3 DNA sequence: TGTGCCAGCAGCGTACGAACAGGGGGAACTAATGAAAAACTGTTTTTT. Encoded protein: CASSVRTGGTNEKLFF.

This chain links TRBV2 with TRBJ2-5, with a weak D call TRBD2 (6 bases). Per the germline V gene, CDR1 is SNHLY and CDR2 is FYNNEI. Trimming removed 7 bases at V and 9 bases at J, with 18 bases between. The CDR3 is made up of 13 amino acids. CDR3 sequence (DNA): TGTGCCAGCAACTTGGGAGGAGAGAAGGCCCAGTACTTC. Translated: CASNLGGEKAQYF.